This T cell receptor (beta chain) derives from a study of response to subunit inactivated influenza vaccine. This clonotype was seen more than once but under ten times. The V end lost 3 bases, the J end lost 4 bases, and 19 bases lay between the germline ends. The CDR3 loop spans 15 amino acids. Germline CDR1 and CDR2: SQVTM and ANQGSEA. TCRdb redid the calling of the RT-PCR reads with MiXCR, one entry per CDR3 protein. The sample yields roughly 500,000 distinct CDR3 sequences, roughly 23% seen once. The source of this sequence is a man in his forties or fifties who received an inactivated influenza vaccine. The chain has TRBV29-1 and TRBJ2-7; D tentatively reads TRBD1 or TRBD2 (5 bases each). Sequencing used CD4+ T cells sorted from PBMCs, obtained about 5 days after vaccination. CDR3: CSVESGPGTRYEQYF. CDR3 DNA sequence: TGCAGCGTTGAGTCGGGGCCGGGGACCAGATACGAGCAGTACTTC.